The 22 T cell receptor beta chains presented below share a single source sample, sequenced in a study of early stage breast cancer tumors. Some clones are missing from TCRdb's copy, which holds only in-frame ones; the method was immunoSEQ multiplex PCR. The table has fewer than 70,000 clones, 80% seen once. Sequencing was done on a sample of blood. These receptors came from a person aged 35 to 50 with breast cancer.

This clone was detected a few times. The gene calls are TRBV4-2 and TRBJ1-1; 7 bases agree with TRBD1. V lost 2 bases and J lost 3; bases outside the gene matches: 9. Germline CDR1 LGHNA, CDR2 YNFKEQ. The CDR3 sequence is 16 residues long. CDR3 sequence reads: CASSQPEQGPDTEAFF. The CDR3 nucleotides are TGTGCCAGCAGCCAACCCGAACAGGGGCCGGACACTGAAGCTTTCTTT.

V usage is TRBV7-2 and J usage is TRBJ2-6; 7 nucleotides match TRBD1. CDR1 and CDR2 (germline): SGHTA, FQGNSA. This CDR3 is 17 amino acids long. V was pared by 2 bases and J by 1 base, with 5 bases of the junction left unmatched. The DNA of the CDR3 is TGTGCCAGCAGCTTAAAGGGGGCAGGGTCTGGGGCCAACGTCCTGACTTTC. It encodes CASSLKGAGSGANVLTF.

J is TRBJ2-7 and V is TRBV5-1; 9 nucleotides match TRBD2. Trimming cost V 0 bases and J 6 bases; bases outside gene matches: 7. Germline V gene sequence: CDR1 SGHRS, CDR2 YFSETQ. The CDR3 consists of 15 residues. The CDR3 coding sequence is TGCGCCAGCAGCTTGGCTGGCGGGAGGGCAACCGAGCAGTACTTC. Amino acids: CASSLAGGRATEQYF.

The J gene is TRBJ1-4, the V gene TRBV14, with a tentative D call TRBD1 (6 bases). This CDR3 has 16 residues. V was clipped by 3 bases and J by 12 bases, with 23 bases between them. The germline CDR1 and CDR2 sequences are SGHDN and FVKESK. The chain's CDR3 is CASSQEDRRIDGELFF. The CDR3 nucleotides are TGTGCCAGCAGCCAGGAGGACAGACGGATTGATGGCGAACTGTTTTTT.

The chain is built from TRBV19 and TRBJ1-5; 7 nucleotides align to TRBD1. CDR3 length: 14 residues. The junction had 4 bases not matched to a gene; V was cut back by 3 bases and J by 5 bases. Germline V CDR1 and CDR2: LNHDA, SQIVND (reference sequence). This CDR3 is CASSIKGGDQPQHF. The DNA of the CDR3 is TGTGCCAGTAGTATCAAAGGGGGCGATCAGCCCCAGCATTTT.

J is TRBJ1-1 and V is TRBV30; D unclear. The germline V gene has CDR1 GTSNPN and CDR2 SVGIG (reference sequence). V was cut by 4 bases and J by 0 bases, with 12 bases left in between. The CDR3 has 14 amino acids. CDR3 loop: CAWKAGSLNTEAFF. The CDR3 DNA reads as TGTGCCTGGAAAGCTGGCTCTCTGAACACTGAAGCTTTCTTT.

The genes are TRBV5-1 and TRBJ2-3, with 13 bases lining up with TRBD2. The CDR3 is 17 amino acids. From germline, CDR1 is SGHRS and CDR2 YFSETQ. V was clipped by 4 bases and J by 4 bases; unmatched bases: 9. DNA of the CDR3: TGCGCCAGCAGCCATCAAGGACTAGCGGGAGCCCCAGATACGCAGTATTTT. Its protein is CASSHQGLAGAPDTQYF.

The chain recombines TRBV6-4 with TRBJ2-1; 7 bases line up with TRBD2. Trimming took 0 bases from V and 13 from J; bases not matched to a gene: 6. The CDR3 is 13 residues long. Germline V gene data show CDR1 as MRHNA and CDR2 as SNTAGT. The CDR3 reads CASSDSTSGKQFF. For the CDR3, the DNA is TGTGCCAGCAGTGACTCCACAAGCGGGAAACAGTTCTTC.

The chain uses TRBV7-9 and TRBJ2-7, with 8 bases matching TRBD2. The CDR3 is made up of 14 amino acids. With 5 bases clipped from V and 3 bases from J, the junction kept 6 bases outside the gene matches. Germline V CDR1 and CDR2: SEHNR, FQNEAQ (reference sequence). The CDR3 region is CASSRNAGGYEQYF. The DNA for the CDR3 is TGTGCCAGCAGCCGGAACGCGGGAGGCTACGAGCAGTACTTC.

The chain has TRBV4-2 and TRBJ2-7; 11 bases map to TRBD2. From germline, CDR1 is LGHNA and CDR2 YNFKEQ. The CDR3 has 17 amino acids. The J segment lost 7 bases and the V segment lost 0 bases, leaving 11 bases of the junction unmatched. CDR3 residues: CASSQDRLAGGPGEQYF. The CDR3 coding sequence is TGTGCCAGCAGCCAAGATCGGTTAGCGGGAGGGCCAGGGGAGCAGTACTTC.

This clone was detected once. The J gene is TRBJ1-1, the V gene TRBV29-1; 8 positions match TRBD1. The germline V gene has CDR1 SQVTM and CDR2 ANQGSEA. This CDR3 has 13 amino acids. V gave up 3 bases and J gave up 5 bases; unmatched junction bases: 5. CDR3 coding DNA: TGCAGCGTTGATAGACAGGGGAGAACTGAAGCTTTCTTT. Protein: CSVDRQGRTEAFF.

The CDR3 is CASSLYQSGWVDNEQFF. The CDR3 region has the DNA TGCGCCAGCAGCTTGTACCAGAGCGGGTGGGTCGACAATGAGCAGTTCTTC. J is TRBJ2-1 and V is TRBV5-1, with D tentatively TRBD2 (6 bases). V was shortened by 1 base and J by 5 bases, with 19 bases between the two germline ends. Looked up from germline, CDR1 is SGHRS and CDR2 is YFSETQ. CDR3 length equals 17 residues. Based on the CDR3 plus reference TRBV5-1 and TRBJ2-1, the full variable domain is KAGVTQTPRYLIKTRGQQVTLSCSPISGHRSVSWYQQTPGQGLQFLFEYFSETQRNKGNFPGRFSGRQFSNSRSEMNVSTLELGDSALYLCASSLYQSGWVDNEQFFGPGTRLTVL.

This clone came up a few times. The chain combines TRBV6-4 with TRBJ2-2; TRBD1 might be the D (5 bases). Germline loops: CDR1 MRHNA, CDR2 SNTAGT. The CDR3 has 13 residues. Trimming stripped 0 bases from V and 8 bases from J, with 7 bases between. CDR3 sequence (DNA): TGTGCCAGCAGTGACTCACAGGTTGGGGAGCTGTTTTTT. Encoded protein: CASSDSQVGELFF.

The V gene is TRBV5-1, the J gene TRBJ2-2; the match to TRBD1 covers 8 bases. From germline, CDR1 is SGHRS and CDR2 YFSETQ. V gave up 1 base and J gave up 6 bases; unmatched junction bases: 11. This CDR3 is built from 17 residues. CDR3 sequence reads: CASSLPGGVGRAGELFF. CDR3 DNA sequence: TGCGCCAGCAGCTTGCCAGGGGGCGTCGGTAGGGCCGGGGAGCTGTTTTTT.

The table lists this clone with a few counts. The chain combines TRBV7-9 with TRBJ1-5; 9 bases fit TRBD1. The germline V gene encodes CDR1 SEHNR and CDR2 FQNEAQ (reference sequence). This CDR3 has 15 residues. V dropped 4 bases and J dropped 5; count of bases not matched to a gene: 6. The CDR3 reads CASSSAGTGYQPQHF. Here the CDR3 DNA reads TGTGCCAGCAGCTCCGCCGGGACAGGGTATCAGCCCCAGCATTTT.

The chain carries TRBV4-1 and TRBJ2-5; perhaps TRBD1 as D (6 bases). The CDR3 is made up of 14 amino acids. Trimming cost V 6 bases and J 2 bases, with 13 bases left between them. The V gene's germline CDR1 is MGHRA and CDR2 YSYEKL. CDR3 nucleotide sequence: TGCGCCAGCAGGCGAACAGGGTCTCAAGAGACCCAGTACTTC. Translation gives CASRRTGSQETQYF.

This chain connects TRBV7-3 to TRBJ2-3, with 8 positions matching TRBD2. The V and J ends lost 2 bases and 5 bases, in that order; junction bases with no gene match: 0. The CDR3 is 13 amino acids. Looked up from germline, CDR1 is SGHTA and CDR2 is FQGTGA. The CDR3 region has the DNA TGTGCCAGCAGCTTAGCGGGAGGAGATACGCAGTATTTT. Amino acids: CASSLAGGDTQYF.

The J gene is TRBJ2-5, the V gene TRBV2; no clear D. V was cut by 4 bases and J by 2 bases, with 11 bases left in between. CDR1 is SNHLY, CDR2 FYNNEI, per germline. CDR3 size: 14 residues. The CDR3 loop is CASSASGGQETQYF. The CDR3 DNA is TGTGCCAGCAGTGCTTCCGGTGGGCAAGAGACCCAGTACTTC.

This clone was detected once. V is TRBV18 and J is TRBJ2-6; TRBD2 aligns across 7 bases. CDR1 is KGHSH and CDR2 is LQKENI in the germline V gene. V lost 2 bases to trimming and J lost 0 bases; unmatched junction nucleotides: 1. There are 16 residues in the CDR3. The CDR3: CASSPGGGSGANVLTF. CDR3 bases: TGTGCCAGCTCACCAGGCGGGGGCTCTGGGGCCAACGTCCTGACTTTC.

This CDR3 reads CASSESGAGQPQHF. The CDR3 nucleotides are TGTGCCAGCAGTGAATCTGGGGCCGGTCAGCCCCAGCATTTT. This chain uses TRBV2 with TRBJ1-5; D might be TRBD1 (5 bases). Trimming pared 2 bases from V and 6 bases from J, leaving 11 bases between. Looked up from germline, CDR1 is SNHLY and CDR2 is FYNNEI. The CDR3 loop spans 14 amino acids.

This clone was counted between two and nine times. The chain combines TRBV7-9 with TRBJ2-1, with D unclear. V shed 5 bases and J shed 0 bases, with 11 bases lying between them. Germline assignment: CDR1 SEHNR and CDR2 FQNEAQ (reference sequence). The CDR3 spans 15 residues. CDR3 nucleotides: TGTGCCAGCAGCCCCGGGCGGAGCTCCTACAATGAGCAGTTCTTC. It encodes CASSPGRSSYNEQFF.

About this clone: The sample contains more than one DNA sequence encoding this CDR3. The chain recombines TRBV11-1 with TRBJ2-5; no definite D call. V gave up 1 base and J gave up 5 bases, with 2 bases separating them. Germline V gene data show CDR1 as SGHAT and CDR2 as FQDESV (reference sequence). The CDR3 extends over 11 amino acids. As DNA, the CDR3 is TGTGCCAGCAGCTTAGAGGAGACCCAGTACTTC. Protein: CASSLEETQYF.